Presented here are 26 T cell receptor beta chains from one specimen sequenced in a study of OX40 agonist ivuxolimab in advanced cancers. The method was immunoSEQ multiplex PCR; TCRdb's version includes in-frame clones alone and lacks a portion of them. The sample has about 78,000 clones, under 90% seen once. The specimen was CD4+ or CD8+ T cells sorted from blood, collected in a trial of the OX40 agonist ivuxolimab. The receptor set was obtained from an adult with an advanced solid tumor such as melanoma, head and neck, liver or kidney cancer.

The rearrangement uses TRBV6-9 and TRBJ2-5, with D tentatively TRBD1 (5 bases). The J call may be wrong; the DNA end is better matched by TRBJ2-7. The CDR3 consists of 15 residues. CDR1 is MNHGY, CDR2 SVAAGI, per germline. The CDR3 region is CASSSKGDRNYEQYF. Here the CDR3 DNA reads TGTGCCAGCAGTTCTAAGGGCGACAGAAACTACGAGCAGTACTTC.

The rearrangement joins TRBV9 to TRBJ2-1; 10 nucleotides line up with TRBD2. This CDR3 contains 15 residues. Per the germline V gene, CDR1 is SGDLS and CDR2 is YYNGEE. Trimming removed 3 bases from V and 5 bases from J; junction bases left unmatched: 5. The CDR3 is CASSATGTSDNEQFF. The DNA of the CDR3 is TGTGCCAGCAGCGCGACCGGGACTAGCGACAATGAGCAGTTCTTC. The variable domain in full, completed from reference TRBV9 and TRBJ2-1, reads DSGVTQTPKHLITATGQRVTLRCSPRSGDLSVYWYQQSLDQGLQFLIQYYNGEERAKGNILERFSAQQFPDLHSELNLSSLELGDSALYFCASSATGTSDNEQFFGPGTRLTVL.

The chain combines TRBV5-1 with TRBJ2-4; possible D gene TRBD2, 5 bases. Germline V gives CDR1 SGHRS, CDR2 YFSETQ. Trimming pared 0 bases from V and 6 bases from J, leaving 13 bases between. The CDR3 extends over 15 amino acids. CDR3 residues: CASSLERAGVNIQYF. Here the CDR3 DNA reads TGCGCCAGCAGCTTGGAGAGGGCAGGAGTAAACATTCAGTACTTC.

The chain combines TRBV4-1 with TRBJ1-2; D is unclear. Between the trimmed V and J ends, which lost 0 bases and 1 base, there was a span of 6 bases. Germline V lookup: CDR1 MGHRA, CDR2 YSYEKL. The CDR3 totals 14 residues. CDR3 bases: TGCGCCAGCAGCCAAGAAGCCGTTAACTATGGCTACACCTTC. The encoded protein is CASSQEAVNYGYTF.

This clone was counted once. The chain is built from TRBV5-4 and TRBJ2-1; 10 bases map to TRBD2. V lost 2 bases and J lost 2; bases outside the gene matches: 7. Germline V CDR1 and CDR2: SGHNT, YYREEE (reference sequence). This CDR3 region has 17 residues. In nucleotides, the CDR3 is TGTGCCAGCAGCTTAGGTACTAGCGGGGTTGCCTACAATGAGCAGTTCTTC. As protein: CASSLGTSGVAYNEQFF. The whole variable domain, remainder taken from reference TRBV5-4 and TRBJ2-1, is ETGVTQSPTHLIKTRGQQVTLRCSSQSGHNTVSWYQQALGQGPQFIFQYYREEENGRGNFPPRFSGLQFPNYSSELNVNALELDDSALYLCASSLGTSGVAYNEQFFGPGTRLTVL.

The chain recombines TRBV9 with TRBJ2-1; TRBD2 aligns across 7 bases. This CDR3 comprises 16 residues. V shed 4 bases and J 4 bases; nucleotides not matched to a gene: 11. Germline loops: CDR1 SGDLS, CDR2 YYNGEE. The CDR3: CASSLLAHHSYNEQFF. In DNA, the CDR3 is TGTGCCAGCAGCCTACTAGCGCATCACTCGTACAATGAGCAGTTCTTC.

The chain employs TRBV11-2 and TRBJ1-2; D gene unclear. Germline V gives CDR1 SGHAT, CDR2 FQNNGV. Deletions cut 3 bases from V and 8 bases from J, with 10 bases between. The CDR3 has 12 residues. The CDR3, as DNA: TGTGCCAGCAGCTTTAATGGGCGCGGCTACACCTTC. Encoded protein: CASSFNGRGYTF.

CDR3 region: CASSPRLAGGANTGELFF. CDR3 nucleotides: TGTGCCAGCTCACCACGGCTAGCGGGGGGAGCGAACACCGGGGAGCTGTTTTTT. The chain couples TRBV18 to TRBJ2-2; 11 nucleotides line up with TRBD2. Germline loops: CDR1 KGHSH, CDR2 LQKENI. Unmatched junction bases numbered 4, after V lost 1 base and J lost 0 bases. The CDR3 consists of 18 residues.

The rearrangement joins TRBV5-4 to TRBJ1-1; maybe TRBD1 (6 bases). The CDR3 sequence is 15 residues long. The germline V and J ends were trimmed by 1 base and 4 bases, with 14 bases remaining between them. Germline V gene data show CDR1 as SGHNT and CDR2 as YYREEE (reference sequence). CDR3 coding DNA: TGTGCCAGCAGCTTGCTCTCAGGGGCGAGCACTGAAGCTTTCTTT. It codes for CASSLLSGASTEAFF.

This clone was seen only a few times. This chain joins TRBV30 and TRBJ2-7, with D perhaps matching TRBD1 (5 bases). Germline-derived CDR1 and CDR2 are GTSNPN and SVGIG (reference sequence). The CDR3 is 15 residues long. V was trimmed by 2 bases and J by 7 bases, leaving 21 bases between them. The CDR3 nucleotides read TGTGCCTGGAGTCCAGAACTTCAGGGTTGGAAAGAGCAGTACTTC. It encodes CAWSPELQGWKEQYF.

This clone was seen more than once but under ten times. In DNA, the CDR3 is TGTGCCAGCAGAGACCGACAGGGGGCTCTAGGCATTCAGTACTTC. Amino acids: CASRDRQGALGIQYF. V is TRBV6-5 and J is TRBJ2-4; 10 bases fit TRBD1. Germline assignment: CDR1 MNHEY and CDR2 SVGAGI. V was clipped by 6 bases and J by 9 bases; unmatched bases: 11. CDR3 length: 15 amino acids.

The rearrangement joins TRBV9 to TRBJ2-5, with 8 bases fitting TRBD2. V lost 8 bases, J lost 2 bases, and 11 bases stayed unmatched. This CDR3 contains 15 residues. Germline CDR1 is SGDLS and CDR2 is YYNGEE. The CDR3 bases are TGTGCCAGTTCGCCGGGGGGGCTTCTACAAGAGACCCAGTACTTC. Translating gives CASSPGGLLQETQYF.

The DNA of the CDR3 is TGTGCCAGCAGCCGGGCGGGGGCAGATACGCAGTATTTT. This encodes CASSRAGADTQYF. V usage is TRBV2 and J usage is TRBJ2-3; TRBD2 matches 7 bases. Germline V CDR1 and CDR2: SNHLY, FYNNEI. V gave up 6 bases and J gave up 4 bases; unmatched junction bases: 4. The CDR3 spans 13 residues.

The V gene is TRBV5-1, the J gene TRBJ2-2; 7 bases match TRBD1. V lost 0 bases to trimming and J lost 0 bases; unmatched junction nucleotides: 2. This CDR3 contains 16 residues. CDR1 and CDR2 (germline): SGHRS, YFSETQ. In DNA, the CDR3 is TGCGCCAGCAGCTTGGGACAGGGTGCGAACACCGGGGAGCTGTTTTTT. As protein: CASSLGQGANTGELFF. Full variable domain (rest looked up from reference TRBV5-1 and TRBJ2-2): KAGVTQTPRYLIKTRGQQVTLSCSPISGHRSVSWYQQTPGQGLQFLFEYFSETQRNKGNFPGRFSGRQFSNSRSEMNVSTLELGDSALYLCASSLGQGANTGELFFGEGSRLTVL.

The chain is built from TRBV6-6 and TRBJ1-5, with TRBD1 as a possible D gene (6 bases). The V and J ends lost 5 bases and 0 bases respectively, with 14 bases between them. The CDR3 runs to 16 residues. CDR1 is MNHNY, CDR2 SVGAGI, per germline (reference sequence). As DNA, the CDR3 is TGTGCCAGCAGTCTTTGGGGGGCAGTTAGCAATCAGCCCCAGCATTTT. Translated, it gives CASSLWGAVSNQPQHF.

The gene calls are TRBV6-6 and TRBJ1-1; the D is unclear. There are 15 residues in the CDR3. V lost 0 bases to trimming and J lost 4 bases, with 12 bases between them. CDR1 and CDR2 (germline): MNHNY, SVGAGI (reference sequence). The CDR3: CASSYSVGGSTEAFF. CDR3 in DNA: TGTGCCAGCAGTTACTCTGTTGGAGGGAGCACTGAAGCTTTCTTT.

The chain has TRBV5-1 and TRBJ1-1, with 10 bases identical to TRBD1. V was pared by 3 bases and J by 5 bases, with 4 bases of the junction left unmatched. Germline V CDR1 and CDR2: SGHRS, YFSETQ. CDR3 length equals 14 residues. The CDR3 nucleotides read TGCGCCAGCAGCTCCCGGGACAGGGGAACTGAAGCTTTCTTT. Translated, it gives CASSSRDRGTEAFF.

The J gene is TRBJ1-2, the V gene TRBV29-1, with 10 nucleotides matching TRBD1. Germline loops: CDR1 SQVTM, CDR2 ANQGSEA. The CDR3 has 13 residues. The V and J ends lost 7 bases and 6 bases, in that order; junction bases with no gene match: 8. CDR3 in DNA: TGCAGCGCCTGGGACAGGGGCGGAGATGGCTACACCTTC. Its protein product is CSAWDRGGDGYTF. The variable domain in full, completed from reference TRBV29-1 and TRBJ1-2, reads SAVISQKPSRDICQRGTSLTIQCQVDSQVTMMFWYRQQPGQSLTLIATANQGSEATYESGFVIDKFPISRPNLTFSTLTVSNMSPEDSSIYLCSAWDRGGDGYTFGSGTRLTVV.

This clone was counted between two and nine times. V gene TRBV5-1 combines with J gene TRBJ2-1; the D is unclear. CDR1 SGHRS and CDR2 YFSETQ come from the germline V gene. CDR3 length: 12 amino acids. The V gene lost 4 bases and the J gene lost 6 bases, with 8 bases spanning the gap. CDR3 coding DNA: TGCGCCAGCAGCGTGATTGGCAATGAGCAGTTCTTC. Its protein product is CASSVIGNEQFF.

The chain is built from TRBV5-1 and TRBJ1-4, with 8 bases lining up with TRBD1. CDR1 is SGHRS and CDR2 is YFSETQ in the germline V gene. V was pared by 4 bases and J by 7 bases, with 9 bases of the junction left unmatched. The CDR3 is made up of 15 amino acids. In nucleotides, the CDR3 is TGCGCCAGCAGCGCCCCCGGGACAGGTTCTGAAAAACTGTTTTTT. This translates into CASSAPGTGSEKLFF.

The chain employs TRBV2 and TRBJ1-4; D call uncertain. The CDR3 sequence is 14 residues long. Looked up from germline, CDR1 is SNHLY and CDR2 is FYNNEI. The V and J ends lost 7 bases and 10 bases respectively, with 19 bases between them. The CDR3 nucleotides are TGTGCCAGCACCCTAAGGGAGGTCGCAGCAAAACTGTTTTTT. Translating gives CASTLREVAAKLFF.

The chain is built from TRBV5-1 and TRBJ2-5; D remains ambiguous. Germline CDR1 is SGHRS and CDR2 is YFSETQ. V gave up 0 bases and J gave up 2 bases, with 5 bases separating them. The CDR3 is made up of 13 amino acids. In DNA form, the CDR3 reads TGCGCCAGCAGCTTGGTAGGACAAGAGACCCAGTACTTC. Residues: CASSLVGQETQYF.

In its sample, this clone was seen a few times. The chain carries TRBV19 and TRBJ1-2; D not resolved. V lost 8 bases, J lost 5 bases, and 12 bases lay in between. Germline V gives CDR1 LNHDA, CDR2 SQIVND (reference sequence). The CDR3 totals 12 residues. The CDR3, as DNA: TGTGCCAGTTCAGCCCAGTTATATGGCTACACCTTC. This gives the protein CASSAQLYGYTF. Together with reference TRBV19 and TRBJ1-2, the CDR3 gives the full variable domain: DGGITQSPKYLFRKEGQNVTLSCEQNLNHDAMYWYRQDPGQGLRLIYYSQIVNDFQKGDIAEGYSVSREKKESFPLTVTSAQKNPTAFYLCASSAQLYGYTFGSGTRLTVV.

The CDR3 region is CASSPKDRGQFTEAFF. In nucleotides, the CDR3 is TGTGCCAGCAGCCCCAAGGACAGGGGGCAATTTACTGAAGCTTTCTTT. The genes are TRBV11-1 and TRBJ1-1; TRBD1 agrees at 11 bases. Germline CDR1 and CDR2: SGHAT and FQDESV (reference sequence). The CDR3 runs to 16 residues. Trimming cost V 5 bases and J 5 bases; bases outside gene matches: 10.

CDR3 DNA: TGCGCCAGCAGCCCTCTCGGGACTAGCGGGGGCACCGGGGAGCTGTTTTTT. This encodes CASSPLGTSGGTGELFF. V usage is TRBV5-1 and J usage is TRBJ2-2; TRBD2 matches at 14 bases. Trimming removed 4 bases from V and 4 bases from J; junction bases left unmatched: 6. This CDR3 is built from 17 residues. Germline-derived CDR1 and CDR2 are SGHRS and YFSETQ.

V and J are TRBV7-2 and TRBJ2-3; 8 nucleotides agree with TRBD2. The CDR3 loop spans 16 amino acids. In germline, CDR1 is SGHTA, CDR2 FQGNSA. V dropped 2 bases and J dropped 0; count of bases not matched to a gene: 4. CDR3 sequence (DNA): TGTGCCAGCAGCTTAATGGCTAGCGGGAGCACAGATACGCAGTATTTT. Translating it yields CASSLMASGSTDTQYF.